One and the same sample provided the 3 T cell receptor beta chains below, sequenced in a study of T cell changes during pregnancy in multiple sclerosis. Profiling relied on immunoSEQ multiplex PCR, and the TCRdb table lists in-frame clones only, not all of them. The data contain approximately 44,000 clones, roughly 92% of them seen just once; the ten biggest clones take up 0.52%. The sample was CD4+ T cells from peripheral blood mononuclear cells, taken in the third trimester of pregnancy. These receptors all stem from a female donor with multiple sclerosis, enrolled in a pregnancy study.

This clone has just one count. V and J are TRBV4-2 and TRBJ1-4; D unclear. V lost 0 bases and J lost 6, with 5 bases in between. The CDR3 runs 13 residues. Per germline, CDR1 LGHNA and CDR2 YNFKEQ. CDR3 sequence reads: CASSQELYEKLFF. CDR3 DNA sequence: TGTGCCAGCAGCCAAGAATTATATGAAAAACTGTTTTTT.

The V and J genes are TRBV28 and TRBJ2-7; 8 bases are shared with TRBD1. The ends lost 5 bases at V and 1 base at J; junction bases unmatched: 7. The germline V gene has CDR1 MDHEN and CDR2 SYDVKM. The CDR3 is made up of 15 amino acids. This CDR3 is CASSPGQGLSYEQYF. The CDR3, as DNA: TGTGCCAGCAGTCCAGGACAGGGACTTTCCTACGAGCAGTACTTC.

The chain couples TRBV5-1 to TRBJ1-1, with D possibly matching TRBD1 (6 bases). There are 15 residues in the CDR3. Germline V lookup: CDR1 SGHRS, CDR2 YFSETQ. V was shortened by 4 bases and J by 4 bases, with 17 bases between the two germline ends. In DNA, the CDR3 is TGCGCCAGCAGCGCCCAACAGGGAAGGGGCACTGAAGCTTTCTTT. The encoded protein is CASSAQQGRGTEAFF.